These T cell receptor beta chains were read from a single sample in a study of OX40 agonist ivuxolimab in advanced cancers. Some clones are missing from TCRdb's copy, which holds only in-frame ones; the method was immunoSEQ multiplex PCR. The sample carries fewer than 85,000 clones, approximately 78% recorded once. The sequences come from CD4+ or CD8+ T cells sorted from blood, collected in a trial of the OX40 agonist ivuxolimab. Receptors were obtained from an adult with an advanced solid tumor such as melanoma, head and neck, liver or kidney cancer. Each CDR3 is given with its conserved first and last residue. D genes are given only for firm matches. Only part of the rows carry a size: once, few, many, or a class if the clone is expanded.

TRBD1	TRBJ1-4	NA	TRBV7-2	TGTGCCAGCAGCTTTCAGGGGGCTCGTGAAAAACTGTTTTTT	CASSFQGAREKLFF
TRBD1	TRBJ2-7	once	TRBV2	TGTGCCAGCATTTTAGACAGGGACTACGAGCAGTACTTC	CASILDRDYEQYF
NA	TRBJ1-5	NA	TRBV19	TGTGCCATCGCCTCGGGGGAGCGCAATCAGCCCCAGCATTTT	CAIASGERNQPQHF
NA	TRBJ2-1	NA	TRBV10-1	TGCGCCAGCAGTGAGTGGGGGGCGAACAATGAGCAGTTCTTC	CASSEWGANNEQFF
NA	TRBJ2-5	NA	TRBV5-1	TGCGCCAGCAGCCGAGGGACTCTAGCGTCCCAAGAGACCCAGTACTTC	CASSRGTLASQETQYF
NA	TRBJ2-5	NA	TRBV5-4	TGTGCCAGCATGGTGGGCGCGGGAGAGACCCAGTACTTC	CASMVGAGETQYF
NA	TRBJ2-3	once	TRBV18	TGTGCCAGCTCACCACCATCAATTAGCACAGATACGCAGTATTTT	CASSPPSISTDTQYF
NA	TRBJ2-5	NA	TRBV7-2	TGTGCCAGCAGCCCACGTGGGGGGCGAGAGACCCAGTACTTC	CASSPRGGRETQYF
NA	TRBJ1-1	NA	TRBV5-1	TGCGCCAGCGGGGTGATGAACACTGAAGCTTTCTTT	CASGVMNTEAFF
NA	TRBJ1-2	few	TRBV2	TGTGCCAGCAGTGAATTAGGCGGGTATGGCTACACCTTC	CASSELGGYGYTF
TRBD2	TRBJ2-1	NA	TRBV19	TGTGCCAGTAGTCACCCCAGGGGGACTAGCGGGATACGTGAGCAGTTCTTC	CASSHPRGTSGIREQFF
NA	TRBJ1-2	NA	TRBV6-5	TGTGCCAGCAGTTACTCCGCGGGAGGGGGTACATATGGCTACACCTTC	CASSYSAGGGTYGYTF
NA	TRBJ1-5	NA	TRBV7-9	TGTGCCACCCAACCTTGGGGTAGCAATCAGCCCCAGCATTTT	CATQPWGSNQPQHF
TRBD1	TRBJ2-2	NA	TRBV5-4	TGTGCCAGCAGTTGGGGGACAGCAAACACCGGGGAGCTGTTTTTT	CASSWGTANTGELFF
NA	TRBJ1-5	NA	TRBV9	TGTGCCAGCAGCGCCTACTTCAGCAATCAGCCCCAGCATTTT	CASSAYFSNQPQHF
TRBD2	TRBJ2-2	NA	TRBV2	TGTGCCAGCAGTTACCTTAGCGGGGGAGAAGGGGAGCTGTTTTTT	CASSYLSGGEGELFF
NA	TRBJ2-1	NA	TRBV6-5	TGTGCCAGCACGACTGCCTACAATGAGCAGTTCTTC	CASTTAYNEQFF
TRBD2	TRBJ2-3	NA	TRBV7-9	TGTGCCAGCAGCACCGGACTAGCGTGGGGCACAGATACGCAGTATTTT	CASSTGLAWGTDTQYF
NA	TRBJ1-6	few	TRBV27	TGTGCCAGCAGTTTCCTCTCGGGAACCCTCCACTTT	CASSFLSGTLHF
TRBD2	TRBJ2-1	NA	TRBV5-1	TGCGCCAGCAGCTTGGTAGCGGGAAACAATGAGCAGTTCTTC	CASSLVAGNNEQFF
NA	TRBJ2-6	NA	TRBV5-6	TGTGCCAGCAGCTTGGATGACGGGGCCAACGTCCTGACTTTC	CASSLDDGANVLTF
TRBD2	TRBJ2-3	NA	TRBV18	TGTGCCAGCTCCCGGACTAGCGGGGGCACAGATACGCAGTATTTT	CASSRTSGGTDTQYF
NA	TRBJ2-7	NA	TRBV28	TGTGCCAGCAGAACCTACAGCTACGAGCAGTACTTC	CASRTYSYEQYF
TRBD2	TRBJ2-7	NA	TRBV2	TGTGCCAGCAGTGGGGACTACGGCGAGCAGTACTTC	CASSGDYGEQYF
NA	TRBJ2-1	once	TRBV5-8	TGTGCCACCACACGTATGGGGGGCTCCTACAATGAGCAGTTCTTC	CATTRMGGSYNEQFF
TRBD1	TRBJ1-1	NA	TRBV7-9	TGTGCCAGCAGCTTACGACAGGGTGACACTGAAGCTTTCTTT	CASSLRQGDTEAFF
NA	TRBJ2-7	NA	TRBV7-9	TGTGCCAGCAGCTTAGCGTGGGGGGACGAGCAGTACTTC	CASSLAWGDEQYF
NA	TRBJ1-2	NA	TRBV2	TGTGCCAGCAGGGAAGAGGGAGGGTATAACTATGGCTACACCTTC	CASREEGGYNYGYTF
NA	TRBJ1-1	NA	TRBV5-8	TGTGCCAGCAGCTATGGGGTGGGGAACACTGAAGCTTTCTTT	CASSYGVGNTEAFF
TRBD1	TRBJ2-7	NA	TRBV2	TGTGCCAGCAAAGACAGGGCCCCTAGCGAGCAGTACTTC	CASKDRAPSEQYF
NA	TRBJ1-5	NA	TRBV28	TGTGCCAGCCAACGTGCGATTTATAGCAATCAGCCCCAGCATTTT	CASQRAIYSNQPQHF
NA	TRBJ1-5	NA	TRBV19	TGTGCCGGGAGCTGGGGAATCAATCAGCCCCAGCATTTT	CAGSWGINQPQHF
TRBD1	TRBJ1-4	NA	TRBV9	TGTGCCAGCAGCCCTATGGGACAGGGATGGAATGAAAAACTGTTTTTT	CASSPMGQGWNEKLFF
TRBD1	TRBJ1-5	NA	TRBV10-3	TGTGCCATCAGTGAGGGGACAGGTAGCAATCAGCCCCAGCATTTT	CAISEGTGSNQPQHF
TRBD1	TRBJ2-1	NA	TRBV6-5	TGTGCCAGCAGTTACTGGGGACAGTCGGGCAATGAGCAGTTCTTC	CASSYWGQSGNEQFF
NA	TRBJ2-1	NA	TRBV6-5	TGTGCCAGCAGTTACTCCTCCTACAATGAGCAGTTCTTC	CASSYSSYNEQFF
TRBD1	TRBJ1-1	NA	TRBV7-9	TGTGCCAGCAGCTTGCGAGGGGGCGGCGACACTGAAGCTTTCTTT	CASSLRGGGDTEAFF
TRBD1	TRBJ2-3	NA	TRBV28	TGTGCCAGCAGCGCCGGGACAGGGGGCGGAGGGAGCACAGATACGCAGTATTTT	CASSAGTGGGGSTDTQYF
NA	TRBJ2-1	NA	TRBV19	TGTGCCAGTGCTACTAGCTTCGCGGTATACAATGAGCAGTTCTTC	CASATSFAVYNEQFF
NA	TRBJ1-2	NA	TRBV28	TGTGCCAGCAGCCCGCACCTGCGGGGGAATCATGGCTACACCTTC	CASSPHLRGNHGYTF
NA	TRBJ2-2	once	TRBV18	TGTGCCAGCTCCCCCCCATTTGACACCGGGGAGCTGTTTTTT	CASSPPFDTGELFF
NA	TRBJ1-2	NA	TRBV5-6	TGTGCCAGCAGCTCGAACCTTCGGTTGTTACGCTATGGCTACACCTTC	CASSSNLRLLRYGYTF
NA	TRBJ2-7	once	TRBV23-1	TGCGCCAGCAGTCCCTCGCGGACCCGGGGAACCTACGAGCAGTACTTC	CASSPSRTRGTYEQYF
TRBD1	TRBJ1-2	NA	TRBV4-3	TGCGCCAGCAGCCAAGAAGGGACAGGGTTATCGGGCGGCTACACCTTC	CASSQEGTGLSGGYTF
NA	TRBJ2-1	NA	TRBV9	TGTGCCAGCAGCGTAGATCCGTCTAGGGGGTTCAATGAGCAGTTCTTC	CASSVDPSRGFNEQFF
NA	TRBJ1-1	few	TRBV28	TGTGCCAGCTACGGGACCGACACTGAAGCTTTCTTT	CASYGTDTEAFF
TRBD2	TRBJ2-7	NA	TRBV5-8	TGTGCCAGCAGCACCGGACTAGCGGGAGGTCTGGGGGAGCAGTACTTC	CASSTGLAGGLGEQYF
NA	TRBJ1-2	NA	TRBV5-4	TGTGCCAGCAGCTTAGGAGGGGAGGTAGACGGCTACACCTTC	CASSLGGEVDGYTF
NA	TRBJ2-1	NA	TRBV19	TGTGCCAGTACCCCCCCCGCCGGAAGAAATAGCGGCAATGAGCAGTTCTTC	CASTPPAGRNSGNEQFF